Shown below are 17 T cell receptor beta chains from a single sample sequenced in a study of blood T cell repertoires in COVID-19. The protocol was immunoSEQ multiplex PCR, while the TCRdb copy is restricted to in-frame clones and leaves out a portion. The sample consists of some 14,000 clones, over 80% of them appearing once. Source material: peripheral blood. The receptors stem from a human donor in a cohort sampled during active COVID-19.

The chain uses TRBV6-2 or TRBV6-3 and TRBJ2-7; D ambiguous. Trimming cost V 2 bases and J 2 bases, with 4 bases left between them. CDR1 is MNHEY and CDR2 is SVGEGT in the germline V gene. The CDR3 runs 12 residues. The CDR3, as DNA: TGTGCCAGCAGTTACCGTCCCTACGAGCAGTACTTC. Translating it yields CASSYRPYEQYF.

The rearrangement links TRBV4-2 to TRBJ2-7; TRBD2 matches 8 bases. The CDR3 has 16 amino acids. Unmatched junction bases numbered 6, after V lost 0 bases and J lost 2 bases. Germline-derived CDR1 and CDR2 are LGHNA and YNFKEQ. In nucleotides, the CDR3 is TGTGCCAGCAGCCAAGATCGTTCGCGGGGGGCCTACGAGCAGTACTTC. Its protein product is CASSQDRSRGAYEQYF.

This chain joins TRBV28 and TRBJ1-5; no clear D. In germline, CDR1 is MDHEN, CDR2 SYDVKM. The CDR3 has 12 residues. The V end was cut by 8 bases, the J end by 7 bases, with 12 bases between. CDR3 DNA sequence: TGTGCCAGCCGAATTGGAGGGCAGCCCCAGCATTTT. Its protein product is CASRIGGQPQHF.

This chain connects TRBV28 to TRBJ1-5; D is unclear. V dropped 6 bases and J dropped 5 bases, with 8 bases sitting between them. Germline CDR1 MDHEN, CDR2 SYDVKM. The CDR3 sequence is 12 residues long. The CDR3: CASRVTDQPQHF. The CDR3 DNA is TGTGCCAGCAGGGTCACAGATCAGCCCCAGCATTTT.

The chain combines TRBV24-1 with TRBJ2-6, with no clear D. Germline-derived CDR1 and CDR2 are KGHDR and SFDVKD. Trimming shortened V by 4 bases and J by 0 bases, and 6 bases separated the two germline ends. There are 15 residues in the CDR3. The DNA of the CDR3 is TGTGCCACCAGTGACACGCGCTCTGGGGCCAACGTCCTGACTTTC. The encoded protein is CATSDTRSGANVLTF.

The chain carries TRBV12-1 and TRBJ1-5; TRBD1 was called by the table and not checked on the DNA. TRBV12-1 is tagged as a pseudogene. This CDR3 is built from 16 residues. The CDR3 DNA follows: TGTGCCAGCAGCCAAGGACAGGCAGATAGCAATCAGCCCCAGCATTTT. Translation: CASSQGQADSNQPQHF.

The chain has TRBV24-1 and TRBJ1-2; tentatively, D is TRBD1 (6 bases). The CDR3 totals 14 residues. The germline V gene has CDR1 KGHDR and CDR2 SFDVKD. V was pared by 3 bases and J by 2 bases, with 9 bases between. CDR3 in amino acids: CATSDRRGNYGYTF. In DNA, the CDR3 is TGTGCCACCAGTGATCGAAGGGGGAACTATGGCTACACCTTC.

The gene calls are TRBV5-1 and TRBJ2-5; 10 nucleotides match TRBD1. V dropped 0 bases and J dropped 2; count of bases not matched to a gene: 4. Germline loops: CDR1 SGHRS, CDR2 YFSETQ. The CDR3 spans 16 residues. CDR3 in DNA: TGCGCCAGCAGCTTGGGGCGGACAGGGGGGCAAGAGACCCAGTACTTC. The encoded protein is CASSLGRTGGQETQYF.

The chain has TRBV3-1 (or the pseudogene TRBV3-2) and TRBJ1-3, with a tentative D call TRBD1 (6 bases). This CDR3 spans 14 amino acids. From germline, CDR1 is LGHDT and CDR2 YNNKEL (reference sequence). V was clipped by 8 bases and J by 0 bases, with 11 bases between them. The DNA of the CDR3 is TGTGCCAGCGGGGGGGCTTACTCTGGAAACACCATATATTTT. It encodes CASGGAYSGNTIYF.

Remarks on this clone: One end of the junction varies from germline; a read error may be responsible. The CDR3 protein is CAIRDRGRVGLAPHF. The CDR3 DNA is TGTGCCATCCGGGACAGGGGGCGTGTAGGACTAGCACCCCATTTT. The J gene is TRBJ2-3, the V gene TRBV10-3, with TRBD1 identical over 12 bases. There are 15 residues in the CDR3. Germline V gene lookup returns CDR1 ENHRY and CDR2 SYGVKD.

The genes are TRBV28 and TRBJ2-1; D is uncertain. Trimming removed 2 bases at V and 3 bases at J, with 8 bases between. Germline V gives CDR1 MDHEN, CDR2 SYDVKM. CDR3 length: 14 residues. CDR3 sequence (DNA): TGTGCCAGCAGTTTACAACAAATCTACAATGAGCAGTTCTTC. It is translated as CASSLQQIYNEQFF.

By sample share, this clone is medium-sized. The chain carries TRBV28 and TRBJ2-5; perhaps TRBD1 as D (5 bases). Germline CDR1 and CDR2: MDHEN and SYDVKM. This CDR3 spans 17 amino acids. Trimming cost V 7 bases and J 6 bases, with 27 bases left between them. The CDR3, as DNA: TGTGCCAGCACCTTTATGGATACCGCTAGGGGCAGCAAGACCCAGTACTTC. It encodes CASTFMDTARGSKTQYF.

The genes are TRBV3-1 (or the pseudogene TRBV3-2) and TRBJ2-4; the D gene is possibly TRBD2 (5 bases). Trimming removed 1 base from V and 11 bases from J, with 9 bases in between. The CDR3 runs 12 residues. Looked up from germline, CDR1 is LGHDT and CDR2 is YNNKEL (reference sequence). CDR3 region: CASSQVERFQYF. The CDR3 DNA is TGTGCCAGCAGCCAAGTCGAGCGGTTTCAGTACTTC.

The chain couples TRBV3-1 (or the pseudogene TRBV3-2) to TRBJ2-6; the match to TRBD1 covers 9 bases. Germline V gene sequence: CDR1 LGHDT, CDR2 YNNKEL (reference sequence). The length of the CDR3 is 17 residues. The J segment lost 2 bases and the V segment lost 8 bases, leaving 10 bases of the junction unmatched. The DNA of the CDR3 is TGTGCCAGCTCCCGGGGGACAGGGATTACTGGGGCCAACGTCCTGACTTTC. Residues: CASSRGTGITGANVLTF.

The rearrangement links TRBV6-6 to TRBJ1-6; D is unresolved. The CDR3 loop spans 14 amino acids. Trimming shortened V by 0 bases and J by 7 bases, and 7 bases separated the two germline ends. CDR1 is MNHNY, CDR2 SVGAGI, per germline (reference sequence). CDR3 in DNA: TGTGCCAGCAGTTACTCCGAGGAGAATTCACCCCTCCACTTT. Translated, it gives CASSYSEENSPLHF.

CDR3 in DNA: TGTGCCAGCAGCTTATCGGCAGGGGGCAGGGAGCAGTACTTC. Its translation is CASSLSAGGREQYF. The chain couples TRBV7-8 to TRBJ2-7; 8 bases are a match to TRBD1. Germline loops: CDR1 SGHVS, CDR2 FQNEAQ. The V gene end was trimmed by 2 bases and the J gene end by 7 bases; junction bases not matched to a gene: 7. This CDR3 region has 14 residues.

This clone is medium-sized in the sample. The chain carries TRBV5-6 and TRBJ1-2; 8 bases fit TRBD1. Germline V gene sequence: CDR1 SGHDT, CDR2 YYEEEE. The CDR3 runs to 15 residues. Trimming at V came to 0 bases and at J to 5 bases, leaving 6 bases not matched to a gene. As DNA, the CDR3 is TGTGCCAGCAGCTTGGGGACAGGGCTCGGGTATGGCTACACCTTC. Translating gives CASSLGTGLGYGYTF.